The present T cell receptor beta chain was sequenced within a study of cytomegalovirus exposure and HLA in healthy donors. Overall study findings and caveats: Associated with cytomegalovirus, according to the listing, were approximately 160 TCR beta chains. Later analysis demonstrated an association between a missense DCLRE1C variant and TCR beta V- and J-gene trimming.

It was with 60 Vbeta and 13 Jbeta primers that the PCR ran. The table came from immunoSEQ multiplex PCR; TCRdb's copy has only in-frame clones and leaves some out. The data hold approximately 61,000 clones, with 75% to 85% observed a single time. V gave up 5 bases and J gave up 7 bases; unmatched junction bases: 9. Germline V gives CDR1 SGHTA, CDR2 FQGTGA. The CDR3 is made up of 15 amino acids. This clone came up a few times. The antigen remains undetermined. This sequence joins TRBV7-3 and TRBJ2-3; 10 bases map to TRBD2. Sequencing was done on a sample of PBMCs. The receptor's source is a man in his fifties in good health and CMV-seropositive. This CDR3 reads CASSPTSGGVNTQYF. DNA for the CDR3: TGTGCCAGCAGCCCAACGAGCGGGGGGGTGAATACGCAGTATTTT. Complete variable domain (other parts from reference TRBV7-3 and TRBJ2-3): GAGVSQTPSNKVTEKGKYVELRCDPISGHTALYWYRQSLGQGPEFLIYFQGTGAADDSGLPNDRFFAVRPEGSVSTLKIQRTERGDSAVYLCASSPTSGGVNTQYFGPGTRLTVL.